Below, one TCR beta chain is given with its context. The data were obtained in a study of blood T cell repertoires in COVID-19. Using immunoSEQ multiplex PCR, the repertoire was profiled, and TCRdb retains in-frame clones only, with some absent. The sample carries 65,000 to 70,000 clones, around 85% recorded once. CDR1 is SGHTA and CDR2 is FQGNSA in the germline V gene. V lost 3 bases, J lost 0 bases, and 5 bases lay in between. The CDR3 covers 14 residues. Sample: peripheral blood. This receptor was taken from a woman older than 75 with acute or convalescent COVID-19. The V and J genes are TRBV7-2 and TRBJ2-2; no clear D. This chain's CDR3 is CASSLSSNTGELFF. The CDR3 nucleotides read TGTGCCAGCAGCTTGAGCTCGAACACCGGGGAGCTGTTTTTT.